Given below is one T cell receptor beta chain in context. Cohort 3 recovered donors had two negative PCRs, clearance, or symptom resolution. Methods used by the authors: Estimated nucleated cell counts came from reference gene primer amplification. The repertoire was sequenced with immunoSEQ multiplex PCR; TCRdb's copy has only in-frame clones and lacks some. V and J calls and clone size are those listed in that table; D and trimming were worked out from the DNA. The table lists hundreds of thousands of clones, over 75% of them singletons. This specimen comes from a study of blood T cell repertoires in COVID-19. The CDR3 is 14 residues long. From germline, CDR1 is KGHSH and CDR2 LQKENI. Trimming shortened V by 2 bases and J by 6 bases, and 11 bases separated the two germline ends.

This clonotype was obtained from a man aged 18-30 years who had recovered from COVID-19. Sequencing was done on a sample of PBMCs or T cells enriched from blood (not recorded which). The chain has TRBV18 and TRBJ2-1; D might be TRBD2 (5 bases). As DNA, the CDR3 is TGTGCCAGCTCACCAATGAGGGTTGGCAATGAGCAGTTCTTC. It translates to CASSPMRVGNEQFF. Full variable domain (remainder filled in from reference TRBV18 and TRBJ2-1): NAGVMQNPRHLVRRRGQEARLRCSPMKGHSHVYWYRQLPEEGLKFMVYLQKENIIDESGMPKERFSAEFPKEGPSILRIQQVVRGDSAAYFCASSPMRVGNEQFFGPGTRLTVL.